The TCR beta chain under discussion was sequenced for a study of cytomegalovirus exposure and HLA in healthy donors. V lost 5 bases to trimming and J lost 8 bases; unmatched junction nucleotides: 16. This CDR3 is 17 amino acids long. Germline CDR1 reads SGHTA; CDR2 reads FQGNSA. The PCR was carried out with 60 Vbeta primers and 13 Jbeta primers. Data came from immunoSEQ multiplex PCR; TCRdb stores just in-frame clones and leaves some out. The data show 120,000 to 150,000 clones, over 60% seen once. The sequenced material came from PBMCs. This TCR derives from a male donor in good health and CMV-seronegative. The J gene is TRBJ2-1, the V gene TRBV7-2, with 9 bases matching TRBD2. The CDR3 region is CASSPPRRLAGNHEQFF. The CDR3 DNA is TGTGCCAGCAGCCCCCCCCGCCGGCTAGCGGGAAACCATGAGCAGTTCTTC.